A single TCR beta chain is shown here with its context. The CDR3 has 14 residues. CDR1 and CDR2 from the germline V gene are SGHRS and YFSETQ. Trimming took 4 bases from V and 4 from J, leaving 15 bases between them. Sequencing was performed with immunoSEQ multiplex PCR; in TCRdb, only in-frame clones are kept and a portion is missing. The sample gives around 170,000 clones, almost 90% of which show up once; about 5.3% is in the top ten. The entry originates in a study of control samples from healthy donors and cancer patients. Sample: blood. The chain links TRBV5-1 to TRBJ2-7; D uncertain. This sequence originates from a woman aged 25 to 39 in good health. The CDR3 DNA is TGCGCCAGCAGCAGACCGGACGGCGCGTACGAGCAGTACTTC. Its protein product is CASSRPDGAYEQYF.